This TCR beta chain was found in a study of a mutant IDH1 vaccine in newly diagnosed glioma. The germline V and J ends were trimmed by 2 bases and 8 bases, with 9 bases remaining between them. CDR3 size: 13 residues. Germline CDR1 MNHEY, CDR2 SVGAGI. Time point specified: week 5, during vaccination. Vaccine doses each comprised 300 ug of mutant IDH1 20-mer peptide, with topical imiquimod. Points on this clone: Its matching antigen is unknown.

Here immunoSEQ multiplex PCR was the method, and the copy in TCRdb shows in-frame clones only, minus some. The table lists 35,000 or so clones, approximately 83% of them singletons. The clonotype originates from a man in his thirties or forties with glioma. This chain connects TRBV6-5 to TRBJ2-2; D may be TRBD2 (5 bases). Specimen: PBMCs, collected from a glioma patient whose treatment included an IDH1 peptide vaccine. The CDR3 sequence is CASSYGPGGELFF. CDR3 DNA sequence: TGTGCCAGCAGTTACGGGCCGGGAGGGGAGCTGTTTTTT.